The 26 T cell receptor beta chains reported below all come from one sample, sequenced in a study of molecular identifiers for immune sequencing clone quantification (dated by TCRdb to 2017 to 2018). The library was generated by PCR. Sequencing instrument: NextSeq 500. TCRdb reworked the public reads: Q25 trimming with fastp, MiXCR clone assembly, productive beta chains retained. Merged by CDR3 protein, the rows form single entries marked with the most common genes and DNA. Present in this sample are hundreds of thousands of distinct CDR3 sequences, 24% of which were seen just once. In total, the top ten clones hold around 0.76% of the sample. Sample: naive CD8+ T cells from blood, with Jurkat cell RNA spiked in. What this sample's cell subset or site label stands for: FACS-sorted CD8+CD4-CCR7+CD45RA+ naive T cells. Receptors originate from a human donor in good health. Some libraries in this study had Jurkat cell RNA spiked in.

This clonotype has only a few counts. V usage is TRBV5-6 and J usage is TRBJ1-1; the D gene is possibly TRBD1 (6 bases). The germline CDR1 and CDR2 sequences are SGHDT and YYEEEE. The V gene lost 2 bases and the J gene lost 6 bases, with 14 bases spanning the gap. The CDR3 has 14 residues. The CDR3 loop reads CASSFAAGEPEAFF. The CDR3 DNA reads TGTGCCAGCAGCTTTGCTGCAGGGGAACCTGAAGCTTTCTTT.

This clonotype was seen a few times. The V call is TRBV7-8, the J call TRBJ2-3; 7 bases map to TRBD2. CDR1 and CDR2 (germline): SGHVS, FQNEAQ. V trimming: 2 bases; J trimming: 0 bases; junction bases outside the gene matches: 5. CDR3 length: 16 residues. CDR3 nucleotide sequence: TGTGCCAGCAGCTTAATCTTTAGCGGGAGCACAGATACGCAGTATTTT. This translates into CASSLIFSGSTDTQYF.

This clonotype was seen at least ten times. V and J are TRBV7-9 and TRBJ2-3; D perhaps matches TRBD1 (6 bases). CDR1 and CDR2 (germline): SEHNR, FQNEAQ (reference sequence). Trimming cost V 5 bases and J 4 bases, with 16 bases left between them. This CDR3 comprises 15 residues. CDR3 in amino acids: CASSPNRERPDTQYF. As DNA, the CDR3 is TGTGCCAGCAGCCCGAACAGGGAAAGGCCAGATACGCAGTATTTT.

This clonotype has ten or more counts. V and J are TRBV4-3 and TRBJ2-1, with TRBD1 identical over 7 bases. CDR1 and CDR2 (germline): LGHNA, YSLEER. The V segment lost 1 base and the J segment 0 bases; nucleotides outside the gene matches: 9. This CDR3 has 18 residues. The CDR3 is CASSQGTVQGSSYNEQFF. The CDR3 bases are TGCGCCAGCAGCCAAGGAACGGTACAGGGGAGCTCCTACAATGAGCAGTTCTTC.

This clonotype was recorded many times. Here the CDR3 reads CASSSSGTGVGETQYF. In nucleotides, the CDR3 is TGTGCCAGCAGCTCCTCCGGGACAGGAGTTGGAGAGACCCAGTACTTC. The rearrangement uses TRBV7-9 and TRBJ2-5; 8 bases fit TRBD1. Germline trimming cut 4 bases from V and 4 bases from J; bases unmatched to any gene: 11. The CDR3 covers 16 residues. From germline, CDR1 is SEHNR and CDR2 FQNEAQ (reference sequence).

This clonotype was observed many times. The chain is built from TRBV6-5 and TRBJ1-1; no reliable D call. The germline V gene has CDR1 MNHEY and CDR2 SVGAGI. CDR3 size: 14 residues. Trimming removed 2 bases at V and 5 bases at J, with 12 bases between. The CDR3: CASSYGQLSTEAFF. The CDR3 nucleotides read TGTGCCAGCAGTTACGGCCAATTGTCAACTGAAGCTTTCTTT.

The chain recombines TRBV12-3 or TRBV12-4 with TRBJ2-2; TRBD1 matches at 7 bases. Trimming cost V 0 bases and J 4 bases; bases outside gene matches: 5. The CDR3 has 16 amino acids. In DNA, the CDR3 is TGTGCCAGCAGTTTAGCACAGGGGAGTTTCACCGGGGAGCTGTTTTTT. Protein sequence: CASSLAQGSFTGELFF.

The chain's CDR3 is CASSIGTGVYNEQYF. CDR3 bases: TGTGCCAGCAGCATCGGGACAGGGGTTTACAACGAGCAGTACTTC. V usage is TRBV7-9 and J usage is TRBJ2-7, with TRBD1 identical over 10 bases. Germline V gene lookup returns CDR1 SEHNR and CDR2 FQNEAQ (reference sequence). The CDR3 runs to 15 residues. V trimming: 5 bases; J trimming: 5 bases; junction bases outside the gene matches: 9.

As regards this clonotype: A read error may be the cause here, since a much bigger clone is one base away. This sequence joins TRBV4-1 and TRBJ1-1, with D maybe TRBD1 (5 bases). The V gene's germline CDR1 is MGHRA and CDR2 YSYEKL. The CDR3 sequence is 16 residues long. The CDR3: CARSQGRQTMNTEAFF. DNA for the CDR3: TGCGCCCGCAGCCAGGGTCGACAGACCATGAACACTGAAGCTTTCTTT.

This clonotype was detected many times. The chain couples TRBV6-6 to TRBJ2-3; a weak D match, TRBD2 (6 bases). Trimming left V 2 bases short and J 2 bases short, with 14 bases between. From germline, CDR1 is MNHNY and CDR2 SVGAGI (reference sequence). This CDR3 is built from 16 residues. CDR3 protein: CASSYPEAGITDTQYF. For the CDR3, the DNA is TGTGCCAGCAGTTACCCCGAAGCGGGTATCACAGATACGCAGTATTTT.

Worth noting for this clonotype: One end of the junction does not line up with germline, which may come from a read error. The V and J genes are TRBV12-3 or TRBV12-4 and TRBJ2-5; 9 nucleotides match TRBD2. There are 19 residues in the CDR3. CDR3 in amino acids: CAGSLGYLPTSGIQETQYF. In DNA form, the CDR3 reads TGTGCCGGCAGTTTGGGTTATCTCCCGACTAGCGGAATACAGGAGACCCAGTACTTC.

Comments on this clonotype: Since a much larger clone is just one base distant, this may be a read error. CDR3: CATRDSTGRGEAFF. In DNA, the CDR3 is TGTGCCACCAGGGATTCGACAGGGCGGGGTGAAGCTTTCTTT. This chain links TRBV24-1 with TRBJ1-1; 7 positions agree with TRBD1. The CDR3 totals 14 residues. Looked up from germline, CDR1 is KGHDR and CDR2 is SFDVKD.

The sample holds many counts of this clonotype. The chain is built from TRBV4-1 and TRBJ1-5; D gene unclear. This CDR3 is built from 13 residues. Trimming cost V 0 bases and J 7 bases, with 7 bases left between them. Germline lookup yields CDR1 MGHRA and CDR2 YSYEKL. CDR3 in amino acids: CASSQDPGQPQHF. The CDR3 nucleotides read TGCGCCAGCAGCCAAGATCCGGGGCAGCCCCAGCATTTT.

In regard to this clonotype: One junction end disagrees with the germline gene, perhaps due to a read error. J is TRBJ2-2 and V is TRBV6-2 or TRBV6-3; 11 nucleotides line up with TRBD2. The CDR3 consists of 15 residues. Germline assignment: CDR1 MNHEY and CDR2 SVGEGT. CDR3 sequence reads: CASSYTSGGSGALFF. CDR3 sequence (DNA): TGTGCCAGCAGTTACACTAGCGGGGGATCCGGGGCGCTGTTTTTT.

The chain combines TRBV20-1 with TRBJ2-7, with D tentatively TRBD2 (5 bases). Trimming took 3 bases from V and 0 from J, leaving 15 bases between them. The V gene's germline CDR1 is DFQATT and CDR2 SNEGSKA (reference sequence). The CDR3 length is 15 residues. The CDR3 sequence: CSARVLGVVSYEQYF. The CDR3 DNA follows: TGCAGTGCTAGGGTCCTGGGAGTTGTCTCCTACGAGCAGTACTTC.

The chain is built from TRBV4-3 and TRBJ1-1; 7 positions match TRBD1. Germline V gives CDR1 LGHNA, CDR2 YSLEER. V gave up 0 bases and J gave up 8 bases; unmatched junction bases: 9. CDR3 length equals 15 residues. CDR3 protein: CASSQDLTGQPEAFF. The CDR3 nucleotides are TGCGCCAGCAGCCAAGATCTGACGGGACAGCCAGAAGCTTTCTTT.

This sequence joins TRBV4-3 and TRBJ2-7; perhaps TRBD2 as D (5 bases). From germline, CDR1 is LGHNA and CDR2 YSLEER. V lost 8 bases, J lost 6 bases, and 17 bases lay in between. The CDR3 has 13 amino acids. CDR3 region: CASGPTLAFEQYF. The CDR3 DNA sequence: TGCGCCAGCGGCCCAACTCTAGCTTTCGAGCAGTACTTC.

This clonotype was seen many times. The chain has TRBV27 and TRBJ1-4; D is ambiguous. Trimming took off 3 bases at V and 6 bases at J, with 8 bases between the two ends. CDR1 and CDR2 (germline): MNHEY, SMNVEV (reference sequence). This CDR3 is built from 13 residues. The CDR3 region has the DNA TGTGCCAGCAGTTTTCTCCGTGATGAAAAACTGTTTTTT. It translates to CASSFLRDEKLFF.

Ten or more counts support this clonotype. The chain combines TRBV7-8 with TRBJ2-7; D might be TRBD1 or TRBD2, each matching 6 bases. From germline, CDR1 is SGHVS and CDR2 FQNEAQ. The CDR3 extends over 13 amino acids. V lost 0 bases, J lost 5 bases, and 8 bases lay in between. Written as DNA, the CDR3 is TGTGCCAGCAGCTTAGCGGGGGGCGACGAGCAGTACTTC. Its translation: CASSLAGGDEQYF.

CDR3 in DNA: TGTGCCAGCAGCGTAACCCGGGAAACCGGGGAGCTGTTTTTT. This translates into CASSVTRETGELFF. The V and J genes are TRBV9 and TRBJ2-2; the D gene is possibly TRBD2 (5 bases). CDR1 and CDR2 from the germline V gene are SGDLS and YYNGEE. The CDR3 loop spans 14 amino acids. Trimming left V 1 base short and J 5 bases short, with 9 bases between. The full variable domain, completed using reference TRBV9 and TRBJ2-2, is DSGVTQTPKHLITATGQRVTLRCSPRSGDLSVYWYQQSLDQGLQFLIQYYNGEERAKGNILERFSAQQFPDLHSELNLSSLELGDSALYFCASSVTRETGELFFGEGSRLTVL.

As for this clonotype: With a much larger clone just one base away, this may be a read error. The V call is TRBV13, the J call TRBJ2-2; TRBD1 aligns across 9 bases. The V gene's germline CDR1 is PRHDT and CDR2 FYEKMQ (reference sequence). The CDR3 is 15 residues long. Germline trimming cut 7 bases from V and 7 bases from J; bases unmatched to any gene: 10. This chain's CDR3 is CASTSGTGRVGELFF. The CDR3 DNA sequence: TGTGCCAGCACCTCCGGGACAGGGCGAGTCGGGGAGCTGTTTTTT.

In its sample, this clonotype was seen many times. The rearrangement uses TRBV7-2 and TRBJ2-3, with a tentative D call TRBD2 (6 bases). Trimming cost V 3 bases and J 0 bases, with 16 bases left between them. Germline V gene lookup returns CDR1 SGHTA and CDR2 FQGNSA. The CDR3 runs to 17 residues. The CDR3, as DNA: TGTGCCAGCAGCTTTCCGCGGGGCGGGGAAAGCACAGATACGCAGTATTTT. It encodes CASSFPRGGESTDTQYF.

A few counts support this clonotype. The chain employs TRBV6-6 and TRBJ1-2; maybe TRBD1 (6 bases). From germline, CDR1 is MNHNY and CDR2 SVGAGI (reference sequence). V lost 5 bases to trimming and J lost 6 bases, with 19 bases between them. The CDR3 loop spans 15 amino acids. The CDR3 spells CASSPTRTVPDGYTF. CDR3 DNA: TGTGCCAGCAGTCCGACGAGGACAGTACCGGATGGCTACACCTTC.

The table lists this clonotype with many counts. This sequence joins TRBV12-3 or TRBV12-4 and TRBJ1-2; possibly TRBD1 for D (5 bases). Trimming stripped 8 bases from V and 4 bases from J, with 11 bases between. The CDR3 is made up of 12 amino acids. The CDR3 loop reads CASRGGTYGYTF. CDR3 DNA: TGTGCCAGCCGGGGAGGGACCTATGGCTACACCTTC.

This chain links TRBV28 with TRBJ2-7, with D hard to call. The germline gives CDR1 MDHEN, CDR2 SYDVKM. This CDR3 spans 13 amino acids. Between the trimmed V and J ends, which lost 3 bases and 5 bases, there was a span of 11 bases. The CDR3 region has the DNA TGTGCCAGCAGTTTGATTCCCAGAAACGAGCAGTACTTC. It translates to CASSLIPRNEQYF.

For the CDR3, the DNA is TGTGCCAGCAGCCAAAATACAGGGGGCTGGAGCGAGCAGTACTTC. The encoded protein is CASSQNTGGWSEQYF. The rearrangement links TRBV3-1 to TRBJ2-7; 9 nucleotides line up with TRBD1. The CDR3 length is 15 residues. Per the germline V gene, CDR1 is LGHDT and CDR2 is YNNKEL (reference sequence). V gave up 2 bases and J gave up 6 bases; unmatched junction bases: 8.